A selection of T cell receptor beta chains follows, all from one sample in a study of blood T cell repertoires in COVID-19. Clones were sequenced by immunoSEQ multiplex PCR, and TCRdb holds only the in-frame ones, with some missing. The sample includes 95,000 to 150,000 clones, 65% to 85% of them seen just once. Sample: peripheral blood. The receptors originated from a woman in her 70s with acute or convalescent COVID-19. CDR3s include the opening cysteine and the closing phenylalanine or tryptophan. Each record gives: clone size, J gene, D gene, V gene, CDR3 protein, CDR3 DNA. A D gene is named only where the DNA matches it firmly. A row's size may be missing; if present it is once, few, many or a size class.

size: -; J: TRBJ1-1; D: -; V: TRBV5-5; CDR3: CASSPNRVKNTEAFF; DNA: TGTGCCAGCAGCCCGAACAGGGTGAAGAACACTGAAGCTTTCTTT
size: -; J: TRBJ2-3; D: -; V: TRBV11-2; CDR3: CASSLDPGLGDTQYF; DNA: TGTGCCAGCAGCTTAGACCCGGGATTAGGAGATACGCAGTATTTT
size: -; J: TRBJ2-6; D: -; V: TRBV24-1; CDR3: CATSDHRGNSGANVLTF; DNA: TGTGCCACCAGTGATCACCGCGGGAACTCTGGGGCCAACGTCCTGACTTTC
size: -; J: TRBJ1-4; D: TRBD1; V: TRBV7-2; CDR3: CASSFGTGNEKLFF; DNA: TGTGCCAGCAGCTTCGGGACAGGGAATGAAAAACTGTTTTTT
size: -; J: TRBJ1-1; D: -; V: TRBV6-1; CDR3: CASSERTVATEAFF; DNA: TGTGCCAGCAGTGAAAGGACAGTTGCCACTGAAGCTTTCTTT
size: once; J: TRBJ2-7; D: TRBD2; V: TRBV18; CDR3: CASSPGLAGEREQYF; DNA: TGTGCCAGCTCACCTGGACTAGCGGGGGAACGGGAGCAGTACTTC
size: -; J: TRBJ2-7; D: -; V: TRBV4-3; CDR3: CASSQSISYEQYF; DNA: TGCGCCAGCAGCCAATCTATAAGCTACGAGCAGTACTTC
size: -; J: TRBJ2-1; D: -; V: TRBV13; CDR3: CASSLGRGRIEQFF; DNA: TGTGCCAGCAGCTTAGGCCGGGGGAGAATTGAGCAGTTCTTC
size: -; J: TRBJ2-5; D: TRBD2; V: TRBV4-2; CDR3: CASSQDRLAWSGETQYF; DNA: TGTGCCAGCAGCCAAGATCGACTAGCGTGGAGTGGGGAGACCCAGTACTTC
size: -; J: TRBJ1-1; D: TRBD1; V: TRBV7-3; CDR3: CASSPKGTGGTNTEAFF; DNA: TGTGCCAGCAGCCCCAAGGGTACAGGGGGGACGAACACTGAAGCTTTCTTT
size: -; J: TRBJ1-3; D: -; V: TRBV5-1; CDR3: CASSSYRSGSSGNTIYF; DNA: TGCGCCAGCAGCTCCTACAGGAGCGGGAGCTCTGGAAACACCATATATTTT
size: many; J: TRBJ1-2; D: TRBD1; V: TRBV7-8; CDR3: CASSRALRGSGYGYTF; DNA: TGTGCCAGCAGCCGGGCCCTCAGGGGGTCTGGCTATGGCTACACCTTC
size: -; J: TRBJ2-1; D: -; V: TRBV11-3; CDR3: CASSPHTGDNEQFF; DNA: TGTGCCAGCAGCCCACACACAGGCGACAATGAGCAGTTCTTC
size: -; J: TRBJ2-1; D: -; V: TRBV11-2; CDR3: CASSLYSGILYNEQFF; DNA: TGTGCCAGCAGCTTATATAGCGGTATCCTCTACAATGAGCAGTTCTTC
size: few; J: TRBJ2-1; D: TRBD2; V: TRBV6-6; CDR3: CASRKSGGPDGEQFF; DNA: TGTGCCAGCAGAAAGAGCGGGGGGCCAGACGGTGAGCAGTTCTTC
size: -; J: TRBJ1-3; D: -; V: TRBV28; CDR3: CASSFHGGSGNTIYF; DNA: TGTGCCAGCAGTTTTCACGGGGGATCTGGAAACACCATATATTTT
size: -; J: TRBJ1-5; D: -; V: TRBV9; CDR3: CASSVSAGDQPQHF; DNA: TGTGCCAGCAGCGTATCAGCGGGGGATCAGCCCCAGCATTTT
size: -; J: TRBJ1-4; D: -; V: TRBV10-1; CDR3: CASSESRSTNEKLFF; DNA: TGCGCCAGCAGTGAGTCGCGTTCAACTAATGAAAAACTGTTTTTT
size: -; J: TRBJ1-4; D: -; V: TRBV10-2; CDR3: CASRGQGSNEKLFF; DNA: TGCGCCAGCAGGGGGCAGGGGTCGAATGAAAAACTGTTTTTT
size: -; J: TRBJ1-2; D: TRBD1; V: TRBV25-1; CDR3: CASSAPQGGYGYTF; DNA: TGTGCCAGCAGTGCACCCCAGGGGGGCTATGGCTACACCTTC
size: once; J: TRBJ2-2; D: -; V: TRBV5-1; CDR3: CASSLAVSRNTGELFF; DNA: TGCGCCAGCAGCTTGGCGGTGTCTCGGAACACCGGGGAGCTGTTTTTT
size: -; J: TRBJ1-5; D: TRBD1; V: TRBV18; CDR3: CASSPQGQVGQPQHF; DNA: TGTGCCAGCTCACCGCAGGGACAGGTCGGTCAGCCCCAGCATTTT
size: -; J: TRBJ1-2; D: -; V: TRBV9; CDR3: CASSASLTRPYGYTF; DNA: TGTGCCAGCAGCGCCTCTTTAACTCGCCCCTATGGCTACACCTTC
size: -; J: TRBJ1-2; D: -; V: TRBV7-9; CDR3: CASRSGGRLNYGYTF; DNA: TGTGCCAGCAGATCGGGGGGGCGACTTAACTATGGCTACACCTTC
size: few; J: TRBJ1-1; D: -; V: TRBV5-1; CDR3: CASSLIRARNTEAFF; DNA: TGCGCCAGCAGCTTGATCAGGGCGCGAAACACTGAAGCTTTCTTT
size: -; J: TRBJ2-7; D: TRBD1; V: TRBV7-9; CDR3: CASSPRKGGIYEQYF; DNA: TGTGCCAGCAGCCCCAGAAAAGGGGGCATCTACGAGCAGTACTTC
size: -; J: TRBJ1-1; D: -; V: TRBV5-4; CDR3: CASSFQGMNTEAFF; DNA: TGTGCCAGCAGCTTTCAGGGGATGAACACTGAAGCTTTCTTT
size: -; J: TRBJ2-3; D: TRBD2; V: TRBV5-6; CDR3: CASSLWPGLAGVGDTQYF; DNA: TGTGCCAGCAGCTTGTGGCCTGGACTAGCGGGGGTTGGAGATACGCAGTATTTT
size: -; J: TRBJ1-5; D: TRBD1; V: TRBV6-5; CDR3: CASSSSTGDQPQHF; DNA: TGTGCCAGCAGCTCCTCGACAGGGGATCAGCCCCAGCATTTT
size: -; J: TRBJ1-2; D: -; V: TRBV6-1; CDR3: CASSESGRSGYTF; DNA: TGTGCCAGCAGTGAGTCAGGGCGAAGTGGCTACACCTTC
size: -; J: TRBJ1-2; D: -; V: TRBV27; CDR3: CASSTSEGLGYGYTF; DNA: TGTGCCAGCAGTACATCAGAGGGTTTGGGCTATGGCTACACCTTC
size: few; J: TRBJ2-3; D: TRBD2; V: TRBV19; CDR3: CASSIDASGGAYTQYF; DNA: TGTGCCAGTAGTATAGATGCTAGCGGGGGGGCGTATACGCAGTATTTT
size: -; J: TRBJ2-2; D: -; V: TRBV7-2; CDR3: CASSLNTGELFF; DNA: TGTGCCAGCAGTCTGAACACCGGGGAGCTGTTTTTT
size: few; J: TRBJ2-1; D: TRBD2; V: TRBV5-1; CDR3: CASSLERGGYNEQFF; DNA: TGCGCCAGCAGCTTGGAACGGGGGGGATACAATGAGCAGTTCTTC
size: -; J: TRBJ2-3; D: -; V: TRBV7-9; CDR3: CASSPDQTGVTDTQYF; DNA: TGTGCCAGCAGCCCGGATCAGACGGGGGTTACAGATACGCAGTATTTT
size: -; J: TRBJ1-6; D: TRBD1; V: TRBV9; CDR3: CASSPQGGSPLHF; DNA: TGTGCCAGCAGCCCCCAGGGGGGATCACCCCTCCACTTT
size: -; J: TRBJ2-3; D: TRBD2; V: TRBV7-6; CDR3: CASSLGASGGAGDTQYF; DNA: TGTGCCAGCAGCTTGGGGGCTAGCGGGGGGGCCGGAGATACGCAGTATTTT
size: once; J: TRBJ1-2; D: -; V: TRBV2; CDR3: CASSPTELGAQTF; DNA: TGTGCCAGCAGTCCCACTGAATTGGGGGCGCAGACCTTC
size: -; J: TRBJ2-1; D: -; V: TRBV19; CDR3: CASSSPGDSYNEQFF; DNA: TGTGCCAGTAGCTCCCCCGGGGACTCCTACAATGAGCAGTTCTTC
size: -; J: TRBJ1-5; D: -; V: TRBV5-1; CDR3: CASSLTGSNQPQHF; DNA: TGCGCCAGCAGCTTGACAGGGTCAAATCAGCCCCAGCATTTT
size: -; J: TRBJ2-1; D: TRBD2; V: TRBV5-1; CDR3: CASSLVGLAGFEQFF; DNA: TGCGCCAGCAGCTTGGTGGGACTAGCGGGCTTTGAGCAGTTCTTC
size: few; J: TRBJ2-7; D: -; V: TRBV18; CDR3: CASSPKTDSYEQYF; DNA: TGTGCCAGCTCACCGAAGACAGACTCCTACGAGCAGTACTTC
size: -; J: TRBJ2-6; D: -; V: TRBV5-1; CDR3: CASRGDSGANVLTF; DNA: TGCGCCAGCAGGGGAGACTCAGGGGCCAACGTCCTGACTTTC
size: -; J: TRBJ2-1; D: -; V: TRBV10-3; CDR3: CAISLGGGLDNEQFF; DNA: TGTGCCATCAGCCTGGGGGGGGGCCTTGACAATGAGCAGTTCTTC
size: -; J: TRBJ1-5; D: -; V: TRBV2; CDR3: CASSDRASNQPQHF; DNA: TGTGCCAGCAGTGACAGGGCTTCCAATCAGCCCCAGCATTTT
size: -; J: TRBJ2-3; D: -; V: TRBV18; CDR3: CASSPRGTDTQYF; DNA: TGTGCCAGCTCACCTCGGGGCACAGATACGCAGTATTTT
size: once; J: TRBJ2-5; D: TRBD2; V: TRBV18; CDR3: CASSPPSGGYQETQYF; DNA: TGTGCCAGCTCACCACCTAGCGGGGGGTATCAAGAGACCCAGTACTTC
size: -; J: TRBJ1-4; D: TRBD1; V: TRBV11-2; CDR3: CASRAPRQGHEKLFF; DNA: TGTGCCAGCAGGGCCCCGAGACAGGGACATGAAAAACTGTTTTTT